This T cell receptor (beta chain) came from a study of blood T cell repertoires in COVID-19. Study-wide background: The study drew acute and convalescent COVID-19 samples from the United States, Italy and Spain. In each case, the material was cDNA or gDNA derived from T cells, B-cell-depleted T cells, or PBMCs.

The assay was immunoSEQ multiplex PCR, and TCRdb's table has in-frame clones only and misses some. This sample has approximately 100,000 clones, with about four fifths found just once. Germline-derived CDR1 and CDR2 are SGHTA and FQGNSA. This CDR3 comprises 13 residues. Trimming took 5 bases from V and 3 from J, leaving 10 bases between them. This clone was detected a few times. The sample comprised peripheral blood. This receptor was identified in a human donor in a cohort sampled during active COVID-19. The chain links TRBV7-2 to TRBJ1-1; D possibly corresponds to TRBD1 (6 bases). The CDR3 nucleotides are TGTGCCAGCAGCCCGAGGACAGACACTGAAGCTTTCTTT. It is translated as CASSPRTDTEAFF. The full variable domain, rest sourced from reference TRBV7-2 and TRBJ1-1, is GAGVSQSPSNKVTEKGKDVELRCDPISGHTALYWYRQSLGQGLEFLIYFQGNSAPDKSGLPSDRFSAERTGGSVSTLTIQRTQQEDSAVYLCASSPRTDTEAFFGQGTRLTVV.